The text below deals with one T cell receptor (beta chain). What it recognizes is unknown. The sample belongs to a study of post-analysis software for immune sequencing data. Study overall: Both relapsing-remitting and secondary progressive multiple sclerosis featured among the disease courses, as did progressive-relapsing multiple sclerosis. Study-wide points: With TRBV5-6, TRBV5-1 and TRBV20-1 included, about five TRBV segments were more frequent in patients than in controls.

The CDR3 is 16 residues long. Trimming took 3 bases from V and 5 from J; bases not matched to a gene: 10. Germline V gene data show CDR1 as MNHEY and CDR2 as SVGEGT. Carried by the TCR beta cDNA libraries were unique molecular identifiers. It was from about 0.94 to 9.7 million T cells that about 500,000 cDNA molecules came. TCRdb reprocessed the PCR reads via MiXCR and lists one record per CDR3 protein. This sample has roughly 800,000 distinct CDR3 sequences, with 25% to 30% found just once. The sequence derives from a girl aged 10-17 years with multiple sclerosis. The chain combines TRBV6-2 or TRBV6-3 with TRBJ2-3, with 8 bases aligning to TRBD2. The sequenced sample consisted of blood. The CDR3 nucleotides are TGTGCCAGCAGTTATTTGCAAGCGGGAGCAAAAGATACGCAGTATTTT. This codes for CASSYLQAGAKDTQYF.